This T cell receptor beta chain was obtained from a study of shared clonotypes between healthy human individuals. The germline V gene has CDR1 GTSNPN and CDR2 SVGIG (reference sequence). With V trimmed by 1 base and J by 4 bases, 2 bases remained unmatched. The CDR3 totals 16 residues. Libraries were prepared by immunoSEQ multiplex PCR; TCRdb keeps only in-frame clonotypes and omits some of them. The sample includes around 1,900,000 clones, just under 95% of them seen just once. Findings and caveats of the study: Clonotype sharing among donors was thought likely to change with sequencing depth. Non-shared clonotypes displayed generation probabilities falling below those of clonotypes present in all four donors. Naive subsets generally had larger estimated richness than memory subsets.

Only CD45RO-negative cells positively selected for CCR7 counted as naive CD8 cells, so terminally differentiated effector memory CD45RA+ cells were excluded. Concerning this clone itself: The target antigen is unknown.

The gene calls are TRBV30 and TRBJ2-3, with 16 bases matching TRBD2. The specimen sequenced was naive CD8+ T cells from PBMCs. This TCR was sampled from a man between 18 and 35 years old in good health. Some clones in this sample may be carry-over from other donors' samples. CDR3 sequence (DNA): TGTGCCTGGAGTGGGGGACTAGCGGGAGGGGCAGATACGCAGTATTTT. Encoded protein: CAWSGGLAGGADTQYF.